This T cell receptor beta chain was observed in a study of T cells and copy number aberrations in small-cell lung cancer. Donors had limited-stage small-cell lung cancer, resected between 2008 and 2020. To note about this clone: Antigen specificity is unknown.

Study-level findings and limits: Compared with adjacent lung tissue, tumors had lower T-cell richness and clonality and non-significantly lower density. Findings need validation given the study's small sample size.

Clones were read by immunoSEQ multiplex PCR, and TCRdb kept only the in-frame ones, dropping some. Of 2,000 to 2,500 clones in the sample, 82% are singletons; the top ten hold less than 6.5%. The CDR3 covers 12 residues. CDR1 and CDR2 from the germline V gene are KGHSH and LQKENI. Unmatched junction bases numbered 5, after V lost 8 bases and J lost 7 bases. Sequencing used normal tissue next to the tumor. The chain couples TRBV18 to TRBJ2-1, with 7 bases lining up with TRBD1. This receptor was identified in a woman between 50 and 59 years old with small cell lung cancer. The CDR3 region has the DNA TGTGCCAGCGGGGGACAGTTGAATGAGCAGTTCTTC. Amino acids: CASGGQLNEQFF. The full variable domain, rest sourced from reference TRBV18 and TRBJ2-1, is NAGVMQNPRHLVRRRGQEARLRCSPMKGHSHVYWYRQLPEEGLKFMVYLQKENIIDESGMPKERFSAEFPKEGPSILRIQQVVRGDSAAYFCASGGQLNEQFFGPGTRLTVL.